This T cell receptor beta chain comes out of a study of control samples from healthy donors and cancer patients. This table comes from immunoSEQ multiplex PCR, and its TCRdb copy is limited to in-frame clones, with some not included. This table has fewer than 70,000 clones, about 90% appearing once. This receptor was taken from a man between 60 and 75 years old with head and neck cancer. Sequenced input: PBMCs.

CDR3 nucleotide sequence: TGTGCCAGCAGTTGGGACAGGGATGGCTATGGCTACACCTTC. Amino acid sequence: CASSWDRDGYGYTF. This chain links TRBV6-5 with TRBJ1-2; 9 bases align to TRBD1. Germline V gene sequence: CDR1 MNHEY, CDR2 SVGAGI. This CDR3 is 14 amino acids long. V trimming: 4 bases; J trimming: 4 bases; junction bases outside the gene matches: 4.